The subject of this entry is one TCR beta chain. Participant ages covered roughly 18 to 89 years across approximately 25 US areas. Categorization into cohorts depended on clinical history that participants reported. With V trimmed by 2 bases and J by 4 bases, 10 bases remained unmatched. This CDR3 has 16 residues. The V gene's germline CDR1 is SGHKS and CDR2 YYEKEE (reference sequence). The data derive from a study of blood T cell repertoires in COVID-19. Overall study: T cells, B-cell-depleted T cells, or PBMCs supplied cDNA or gDNA.

Study processing details: Nucleated cell number was recorded as an estimate derived from reference gene primer amplification. Sequenced by immunoSEQ multiplex PCR; TCRdb stores in-frame clones only, minus some. V and J calls plus clone size are reproduced from that table; the DNA served to infer D and trimming. The sample includes 340,000 or so clones, around 86% seen only once; the top ten take about 4.2%. The chain combines TRBV5-5 with TRBJ2-3; TRBD1 aligns across 7 bases. This TCR came from a woman between 35 and 50 years old with acute COVID-19. The source material was PBMCs or T cells enriched from blood (not recorded which). In DNA form, the CDR3 reads TGTGCCAGCAGCTTTAGGGCAACCACAGGGGCAGATACGCAGTATTTT. The encoded protein is CASSFRATTGADTQYF.